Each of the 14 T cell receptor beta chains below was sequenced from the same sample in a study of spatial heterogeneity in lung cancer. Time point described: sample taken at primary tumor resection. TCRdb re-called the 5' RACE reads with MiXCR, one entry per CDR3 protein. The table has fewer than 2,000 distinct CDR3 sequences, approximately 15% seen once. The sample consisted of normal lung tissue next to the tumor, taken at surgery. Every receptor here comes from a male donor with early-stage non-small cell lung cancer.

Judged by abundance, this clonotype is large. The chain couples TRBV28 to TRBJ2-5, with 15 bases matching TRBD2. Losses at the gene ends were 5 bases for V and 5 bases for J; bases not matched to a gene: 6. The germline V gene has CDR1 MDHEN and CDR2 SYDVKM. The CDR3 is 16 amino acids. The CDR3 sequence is CASSRTSGRAWETQYF. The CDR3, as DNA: TGTGCCAGCAGTAGGACTAGCGGGAGGGCCTGGGAGACCCAGTACTTC.

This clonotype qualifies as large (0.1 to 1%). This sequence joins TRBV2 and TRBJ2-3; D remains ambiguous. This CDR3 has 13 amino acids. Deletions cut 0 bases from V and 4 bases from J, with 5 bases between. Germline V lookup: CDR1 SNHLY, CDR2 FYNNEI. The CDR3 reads CASSEARSDTQYF. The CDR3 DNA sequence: TGTGCCAGCAGTGAAGCGAGGTCAGATACGCAGTATTTT.

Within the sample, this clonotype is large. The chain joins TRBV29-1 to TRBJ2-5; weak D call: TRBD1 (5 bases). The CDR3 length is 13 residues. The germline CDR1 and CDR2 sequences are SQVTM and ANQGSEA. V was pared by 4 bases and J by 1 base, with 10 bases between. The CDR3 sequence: CSVGLQGQETQYF. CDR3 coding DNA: TGCAGCGTTGGTTTGCAGGGCCAAGAGACCCAGTACTTC.

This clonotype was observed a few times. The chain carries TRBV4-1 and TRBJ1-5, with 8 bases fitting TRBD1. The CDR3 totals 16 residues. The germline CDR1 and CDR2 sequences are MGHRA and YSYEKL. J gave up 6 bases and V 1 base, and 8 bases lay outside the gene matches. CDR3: CASSQGEAGGFQPQHF. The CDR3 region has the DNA TGCGCCAGCAGCCAAGGAGAGGCAGGGGGCTTTCAGCCCCAGCATTTT.

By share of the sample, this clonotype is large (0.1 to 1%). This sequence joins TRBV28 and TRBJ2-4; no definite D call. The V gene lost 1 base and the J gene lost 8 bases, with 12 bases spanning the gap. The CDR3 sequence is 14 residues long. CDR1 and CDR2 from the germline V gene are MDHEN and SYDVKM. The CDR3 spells CASSLLAPMDIQYF. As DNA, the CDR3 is TGTGCCAGCAGTTTATTGGCCCCTATGGACATTCAGTACTTC.

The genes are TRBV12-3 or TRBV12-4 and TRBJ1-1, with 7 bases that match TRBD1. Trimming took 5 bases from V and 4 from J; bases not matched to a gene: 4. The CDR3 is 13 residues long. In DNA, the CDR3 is TGTGCCAGCAGTGTCGACAGGGCCACTGAAGCTTTCTTT. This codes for CASSVDRATEAFF.

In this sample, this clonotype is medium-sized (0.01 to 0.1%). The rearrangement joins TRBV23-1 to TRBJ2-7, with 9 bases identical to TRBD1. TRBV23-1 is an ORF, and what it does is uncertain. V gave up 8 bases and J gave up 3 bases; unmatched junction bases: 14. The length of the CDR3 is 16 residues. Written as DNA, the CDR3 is TGCGCCAGCGGGACAGGGACCTCCATCGGGTTCTACGAGCAGTACTTC. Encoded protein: CASGTGTSIGFYEQYF.

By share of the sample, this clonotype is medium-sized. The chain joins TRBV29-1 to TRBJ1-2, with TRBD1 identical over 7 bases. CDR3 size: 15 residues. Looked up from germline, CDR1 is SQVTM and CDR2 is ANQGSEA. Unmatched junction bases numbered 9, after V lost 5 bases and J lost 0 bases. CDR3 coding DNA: TGCAGCGTTCTGGACAGGAACAAATCTAACTATGGCTACACCTTC. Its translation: CSVLDRNKSNYGYTF.

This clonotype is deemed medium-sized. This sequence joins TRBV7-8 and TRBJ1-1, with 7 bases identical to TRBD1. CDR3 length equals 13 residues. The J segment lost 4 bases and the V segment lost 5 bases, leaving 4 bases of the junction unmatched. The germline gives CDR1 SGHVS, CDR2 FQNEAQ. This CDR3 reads CASSRRQGTEAFF. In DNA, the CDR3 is TGTGCCAGCAGCCGACGACAGGGCACTGAAGCTTTCTTT.

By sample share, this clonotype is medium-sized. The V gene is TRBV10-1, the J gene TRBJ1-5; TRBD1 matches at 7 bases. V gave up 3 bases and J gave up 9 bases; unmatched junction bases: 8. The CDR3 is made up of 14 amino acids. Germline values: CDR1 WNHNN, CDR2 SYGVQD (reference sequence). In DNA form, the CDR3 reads TGCGCCAGCAGTGAAAGACAGGGTCTTTCGCCCCAGCATTTT. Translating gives CASSERQGLSPQHF.

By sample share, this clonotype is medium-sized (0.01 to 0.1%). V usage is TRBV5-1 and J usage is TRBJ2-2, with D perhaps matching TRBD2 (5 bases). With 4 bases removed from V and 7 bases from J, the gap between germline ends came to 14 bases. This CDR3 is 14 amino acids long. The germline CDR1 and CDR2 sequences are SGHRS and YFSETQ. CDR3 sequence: CASSLDPAGGELFF. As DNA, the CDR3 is TGCGCCAGCAGCCTGGATCCCGCGGGCGGGGAGCTGTTTTTT.

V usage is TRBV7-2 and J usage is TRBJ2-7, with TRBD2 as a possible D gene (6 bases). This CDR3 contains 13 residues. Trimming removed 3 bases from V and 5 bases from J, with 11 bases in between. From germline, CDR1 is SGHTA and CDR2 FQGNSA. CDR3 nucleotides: TGTGCCAGCAGCTTGGGGCCGGGGGACGAGCAGTACTTC. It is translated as CASSLGPGDEQYF. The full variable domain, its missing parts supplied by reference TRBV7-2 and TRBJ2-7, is GAGVSQSPSNKVTEKGKDVELRCDPISGHTALYWYRQSLGQGLEFLIYFQGNSAPDKSGLPSDRFSAERTGGSVSTLTIQRTQQEDSAVYLCASSLGPGDEQYFGPGTRLTVT.

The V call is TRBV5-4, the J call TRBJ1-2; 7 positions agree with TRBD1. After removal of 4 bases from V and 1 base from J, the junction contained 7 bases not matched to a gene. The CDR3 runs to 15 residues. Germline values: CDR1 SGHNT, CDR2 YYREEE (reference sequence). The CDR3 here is CASSPTGQSNYGYTF. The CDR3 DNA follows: TGTGCCAGCAGCCCGACGGGACAGAGTAACTATGGCTACACCTTC. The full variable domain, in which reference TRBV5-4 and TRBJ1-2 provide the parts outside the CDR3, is ETGVTQSPTHLIKTRGQQVTLRCSSQSGHNTVSWYQQALGQGPQFIFQYYREEENGRGNFPPRFSGLQFPNYSSELNVNALELDDSALYLCASSPTGQSNYGYTFGSGTRLTVV.

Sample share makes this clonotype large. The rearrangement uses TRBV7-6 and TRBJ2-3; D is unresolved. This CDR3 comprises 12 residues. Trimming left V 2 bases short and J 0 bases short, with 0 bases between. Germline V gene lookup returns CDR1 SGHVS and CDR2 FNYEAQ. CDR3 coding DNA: TGTGCCAGCAGCTTAAGCACAGATACGCAGTATTTT. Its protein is CASSLSTDTQYF. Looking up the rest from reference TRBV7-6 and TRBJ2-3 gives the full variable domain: GAGVSQSPRYKVTKRGQDVALRCDPISGHVSLYWYRQALGQGPEFLTYFNYEAQQDKSGLPNDRFSAERPEGSISTLTIQRTEQRDSAMYRCASSLSTDTQYFGPGTRLTVL.